Listed below are T cell receptor beta chains from one sample, sequenced in a study of blood T cell repertoires in COVID-19. Using immunoSEQ multiplex PCR, the repertoire was profiled, and TCRdb retains in-frame clones only, with some absent. This sample has about 340,000 clones, with 83% found just once. Source material: peripheral blood. Receptors originate from a man younger than 45 with active or convalescent COVID-19. The CDR3 runs from the conserved cysteine through the conserved F or W. D genes are given only for firm matches. Part of the rows lack a size; the others show once, few, many or a class for expanded clones.

>TRBJ2-3|NA|TRBV4-3|NA|14
CASSHLTRRNTQYF
TGCGCCAGCAGCCACCTAACCCGGAGGAATACGCAGTATTTT
>TRBJ2-2|NA|TRBV7-9|TRBD2|15
CASSGTSGVTGELFF
TGTGCCAGCAGCGGGACTAGCGGGGTCACCGGGGAGCTGTTTTTT
>TRBJ1-2|few|TRBV7-9|NA|19
CASSLGHPGRYKPNYGYTF
TGTGCCAGCAGCCTGGGACACCCAGGAAGGTACAAGCCTAACTATGGCTACACCTTC
>TRBJ2-1|NA|TRBV4-1|NA|17
CASSQDSRGYSYNEQFF
TGCGCCAGCAGCCAAGATAGTAGAGGATACTCCTACAATGAGCAGTTCTTC
>TRBJ2-3|NA|TRBV7-8|NA|14
CASSAGFGADTQYF
TGTGCCAGCAGTGCGGGGTTTGGAGCAGATACGCAGTATTTT
>TRBJ1-4|NA|TRBV5-6|NA|14
CASSQTGSGEKLFF
TGTGCCAGCAGCCAGACCGGGAGTGGTGAAAAACTGTTTTTT
>TRBJ2-5|NA|TRBV9|NA|15
CASSGRDGALSTQYF
TGTGCCAGCAGCGGGAGGGACGGGGCACTATCGACCCAGTACTTC
>TRBJ2-2|once|TRBV5-4|NA|15
CASSLDVGARGELFF
TGTGCCAGCAGCTTGGACGTTGGGGCGCGCGGGGAGCTGTTTTTT
>TRBJ2-7|NA|TRBV3-1/TRBV3-2|NA|14
CASSQRAASYEQYF
TGTGCCAGCAGCCAGCGGGCCGCTTCCTACGAGCAGTACTTC
>TRBJ1-2|NA|TRBV29-1|TRBD1|13
CSVAEGGDDGYTF
TGCAGCGTTGCCGAAGGGGGCGACGATGGCTACACCTTC
>TRBJ2-2|NA|TRBV6-1|TRBD1|16
CASSAYRGRNTGELFF
TGTGCCAGCAGTGCCTACAGGGGTCGGAACACCGGGGAGCTGTTTTTT
>TRBJ1-2|NA|TRBV30|TRBD1|15
CAWREGQRPLYGYTF
TGTGCCTGGAGGGAGGGACAGCGCCCTCTTTATGGCTACACCTTC
>TRBJ1-4|NA|TRBV2|NA|11
CASSVTRITFF
TGTGCCAGCAGTGTGACAAGGATTACGTTTTTT
>TRBJ1-3|NA|TRBV7-8|TRBD1|15
CASSLQGAAGNTIYF
TGTGCCAGCAGCTTACAGGGGGCGGCTGGAAACACCATATATTTT
>TRBJ2-3|NA|TRBV4-2|TRBD2|17
CASSRGLAGALTDTQYF
TGTGCCAGCAGCCGAGGACTAGCGGGAGCCCTCACAGATACGCAGTATTTT
>TRBJ2-7|NA|TRBV4-3|TRBD1|15
CASSPDPTGLYEQYF
TGCGCCAGCAGCCCCGACCCGACAGGGCTCTACGAGCAGTACTTC
>TRBJ2-3|NA|TRBV7-8|NA|15
CASSLAPQGTDTQYF
TGTGCCAGCAGCTTAGCCCCCCAGGGAACAGATACGCAGTATTTT
>TRBJ1-1|NA|TRBV30|NA|15
CAWSPHRTKNTEAFF
TGTGCCTGGAGTCCTCATCGGACAAAGAACACTGAAGCTTTCTTT
>TRBJ2-7|NA|TRBV7-2|TRBD2|16
CASSLEGTSAAYEQYF
TGTGCCAGCAGCTTAGAAGGGACTAGCGCCGCCTACGAGCAGTACTTC
>TRBJ1-4|NA|TRBV6-5|TRBD1|14
CASSTRDRDEKLFF
TGTGCCAGCAGTACTAGGGACAGGGACGAAAAACTGTTTTTT
>TRBJ1-6|NA|TRBV9|NA|10
CASSVAALHF
TGTGCCAGCAGCGTAGCAGCCCTCCACTTT
>TRBJ1-6|NA|TRBV7-2|TRBD1|14
CASSLNRGHSPLHF
TGTGCCAGCAGCTTAAACAGGGGGCACTCACCCCTCCACTTT
>TRBJ2-2|NA|TRBV28|NA|15
CASSSPGLPSRRLFF
TGTGCCAGCTCCTCGCCGGGACTTCCCAGCAGAAGACTGTTTTTT
>TRBJ2-3|once|TRBV11-2|TRBD2|14
CASSSPSGADTQYF
TGTGCCAGCAGCTCCCCTAGCGGGGCAGATACGCAGTATTTT
>TRBJ2-7|NA|TRBV5-1|NA|15
CASSPEGIWGDEQYF
TGCGCCAGCAGCCCCGAGGGAATCTGGGGGGACGAGCAGTACTTC
>TRBJ2-1|NA|TRBV3-1/TRBV3-2|TRBD2|16
CASSQGSSGGAHEQFF
TGTGCCAGCAGCCAAGGGTCGAGCGGGGGGGCACATGAGCAGTTCTTC
>TRBJ1-5|NA|TRBV5-1|NA|15
CASSLDSYSNQPQHF
TGCGCCAGCAGCTTGGACAGCTATAGCAATCAGCCCCAGCATTTT
>TRBJ1-6|NA|TRBV7-2|TRBD1|15
CASSQGQGVWSPLHF
TGTGCCAGCAGCCAAGGACAGGGTGTATGGTCACCCCTCCACTTT
>TRBJ2-1|NA|TRBV3-1/TRBV3-2|NA|14
CASSRALAGNEQFF
TGTGCCAGCAGCCGGGCACTAGCAGGGAATGAGCAGTTCTTC
>TRBJ2-2|NA|TRBV9|NA|13
CASSVGGHGELFF
TGTGCCAGCAGCGTAGGAGGGCACGGGGAGCTGTTTTTT
>TRBJ1-2|once|TRBV5-1|NA|15
CASSLNGGLNYGYTF
TGCGCCAGCAGCTTGAATGGGGGGTTAAACTATGGCTACACCTTC
>TRBJ2-7|NA|TRBV29-1|TRBD2|12
CSVEASGSGQYF
TGCAGCGTTGAAGCTAGCGGGAGTGGGCAGTACTTC
>TRBJ1-5|NA|TRBV30|NA|14
CAWRGAGLNQPQHF
TGTGCCTGGAGGGGCGCGGGGTTAAATCAGCCCCAGCATTTT
>TRBJ2-7|NA|TRBV15|NA|15
CATSRVRVQQGEQYF
TGTGCCACCAGCAGAGTCAGGGTACAACAGGGCGAGCAGTACTTC
>TRBJ1-2|NA|TRBV28|NA|14
CASSLQGAYYGYTF
TGTGCCAGCAGTTTACAAGGGGCTTACTATGGCTACACCTTC
>TRBJ1-2|NA|TRBV10-1|NA|12
CAAKALSYGYTF
TGCGCCGCAAAAGCCCTAAGCTATGGCTACACCTTC
>TRBJ2-1|few|TRBV24-1|NA|14
CATMGHNNNNEQFF
TGTGCCACCATGGGGCATAACAACAACAATGAGCAGTTCTTC
>TRBJ1-1|once|TRBV5-1|NA|14
CASSLSGAETEAFF
TGCGCCAGCAGCTTGTCTGGGGCGGAAACTGAAGCTTTCTTT
>TRBJ2-7|NA|TRBV7-3|TRBD2|16
CASSLKVTSGSFEQYF
TGTGCCAGCAGCTTAAAAGTGACTAGCGGGAGTTTCGAGCAGTACTTC
>TRBJ1-2|NA|TRBV5-1|TRBD1|15
CASSRGTGSGYGYTF
TGCGCCAGCAGCCGAGGGACAGGGTCAGGCTATGGCTACACCTTC
>TRBJ2-2|NA|TRBV19|NA|13
CASRSGSRGELFF
TGTGCCAGTAGGTCAGGGTCGCGGGGGGAGCTGTTTTTT
>TRBJ2-2|NA|TRBV5-4|TRBD1|15
CASSLGQGPTGELFF
TGTGCCAGCAGCTTGGGACAGGGGCCGACCGGGGAGCTGTTTTTT
>TRBJ2-1|NA|TRBV24-1|NA|16
CATSDPGDLADNEQFF
TGTGCCACCAGTGACCCTGGTGACCTAGCCGACAATGAGCAGTTCTTC
>TRBJ2-3|NA|TRBV6-6|TRBD2|15
CASSRLAGARGTQYF
TGTGCCAGCAGTCGACTAGCGGGGGCGCGGGGTACGCAGTATTTT
>TRBJ2-5|NA|TRBV11-3|TRBD2|16
CASSSVGLAGQETQYF
TGTGCCAGCAGCTCCGTGGGACTAGCGGGGCAAGAGACCCAGTACTTC
>TRBJ1-6|NA|TRBV11-2|TRBD1|15
CASSLMTGGRSPLHF
TGTGCCAGCAGCTTAATGACAGGGGGACGGTCACCCCTCCACTTT
>TRBJ2-7|NA|TRBV5-1|TRBD2|19
CASSEKTPGTSGSWYEQYF
TGCGCCAGCAGCGAAAAAACCCCCGGGACTAGCGGGAGCTGGTACGAGCAGTACTTC
>TRBJ2-5|NA|TRBV3-1/TRBV3-2|TRBD1|15
CASSQNRGYQETQYF
TGTGCCAGCAGCCAGAACAGGGGTTACCAAGAGACCCAGTACTTC
>TRBJ1-1|NA|TRBV28|TRBD1|15
CAVDRESAPNTEAFF
TGTGCCGTCGACAGGGAAAGCGCTCCGAACACTGAAGCTTTCTTT
>TRBJ2-5|NA|TRBV19|TRBD2|17
CASSIGRASGHQETQYF
TGTGCCAGTAGTATAGGGCGGGCTAGCGGGCACCAAGAGACCCAGTACTTC
>TRBJ2-1|NA|TRBV28|NA|15
CASCLLGAGYNEQFF
TGTGCCAGCTGTCTTTTGGGAGCAGGCTACAATGAGCAGTTCTTC
>TRBJ1-4|NA|TRBV12-5|TRBD1|13
CASRGQGEEKLFF
TGTGCTAGTCGAGGACAGGGGGAGGAAAAACTGTTTTTT
>TRBJ1-1|NA|TRBV7-9|NA|12
CASSPDSRGAFF
TGTGCCAGCAGCCCCGACAGTCGAGGAGCTTTCTTT